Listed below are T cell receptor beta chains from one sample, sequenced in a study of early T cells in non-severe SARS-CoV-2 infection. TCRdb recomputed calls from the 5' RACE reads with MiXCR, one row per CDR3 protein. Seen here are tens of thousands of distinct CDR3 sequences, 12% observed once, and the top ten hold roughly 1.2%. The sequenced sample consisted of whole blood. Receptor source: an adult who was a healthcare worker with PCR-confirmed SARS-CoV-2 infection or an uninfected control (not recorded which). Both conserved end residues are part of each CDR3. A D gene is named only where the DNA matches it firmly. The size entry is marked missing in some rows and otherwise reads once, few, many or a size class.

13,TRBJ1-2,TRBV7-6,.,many,CAINLGSNYGYTF,TGTGCTATTAATTTGGGCAGTAACTATGGCTACACCTTC
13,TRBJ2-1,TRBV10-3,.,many,CAISEKGLNEQFF,TGTGCCATCAGTGAAAAGGGGTTGAATGAGCAGTTCTTC
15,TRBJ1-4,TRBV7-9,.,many,CASSFQQVSNEKLFF,TGTGCCAGCAGCTTTCAACAGGTCTCTAATGAAAAACTGTTTTTT
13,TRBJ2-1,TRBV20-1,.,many,CSAGAITYNEQFF,TGCAGTGCAGGAGCAATCACCTACAATGAGCAGTTCTTC
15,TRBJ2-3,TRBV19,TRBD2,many,CASSTPGAGGDTQYF,TGTGCCAGTAGTACCCCGGGAGCGGGAGGAGATACGCAGTATTTT
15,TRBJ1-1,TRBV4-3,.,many,CASSRSGADKEEAFF,TGCGCCAGCAGCCGAAGCGGGGCAGACAAGGAGGAAGCTTTCTTT
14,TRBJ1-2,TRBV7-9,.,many,CASNTDGTFYGYTF,TGTGCCAGCAACACTGACGGGACTTTCTATGGCTACACCTTC
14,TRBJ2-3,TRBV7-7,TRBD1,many,CASSSGQPTDTQYF,TGTGCTAGCAGCTCGGGACAGCCCACAGATACGCAGTATTTT
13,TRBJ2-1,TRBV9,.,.,CASSKWDNNEQFF,TGTGCCAGCAGCAAATGGGACAACAATGAGCAGTTCTTC
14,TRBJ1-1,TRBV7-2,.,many,CASSPYDRPTEAFF,TGTGCCAGCAGCCCGTATGACAGACCCACTGAAGCTTTCTTT
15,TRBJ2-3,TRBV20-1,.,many,CSARDLGGSTDTQYF,TGCAGTGCTAGAGATCTAGGAGGGAGCACAGATACGCAGTATTTT
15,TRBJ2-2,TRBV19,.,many,CASTPGVRSTGELFF,TGTGCCAGTACCCCAGGTGTCCGGAGCACCGGGGAGCTGTTTTTT
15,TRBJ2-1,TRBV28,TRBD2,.,CASSYSGDPYNEQFF,TGTGCCAGCAGTTATAGCGGGGACCCCTACAATGAGCAGTTCTTC
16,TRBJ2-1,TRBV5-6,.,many,CASSWIAGSSYNEQFF,TGTGCCAGCAGCTGGATTGCGGGGAGCTCCTACAATGAGCAGTTCTTC
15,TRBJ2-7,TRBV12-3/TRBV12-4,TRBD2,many,CASSLTSGSFYEQYF,TGTGCCAGCAGTTTGACTAGCGGGAGTTTCTACGAGCAGTACTTC
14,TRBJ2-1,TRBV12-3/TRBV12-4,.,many,CASRSSVSYNEQFF,TGTGCCAGCAGGTCTAGCGTCTCCTACAATGAGCAGTTCTTC
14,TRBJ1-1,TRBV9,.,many,CASSVGGENTEAFF,TGTGCCAGCAGCGTAGGGGGAGAGAACACTGAAGCTTTCTTT
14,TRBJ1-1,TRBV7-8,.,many,CASSSREGNTEAFF,TGTGCCAGCAGCTCGCGAGAGGGGAACACTGAAGCTTTCTTT
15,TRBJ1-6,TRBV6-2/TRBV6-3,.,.,CASRLDRMPNSPLHF,TGTGCCAGCAGGCTCGACAGGATGCCCAATTCACCCCTCCACTTT
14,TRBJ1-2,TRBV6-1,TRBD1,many,CASRLDRGLYGYTF,TGTGCCAGCAGACTTGACAGGGGGCTTTATGGCTACACCTTC
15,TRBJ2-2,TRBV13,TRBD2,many,CASSFKGLGAGELFF,TGTGCCAGCAGCTTTAAGGGACTAGGAGCCGGGGAGCTGTTTTTT
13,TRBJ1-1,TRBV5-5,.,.,CASSKDTLTEAFF,TGTGCCAGCAGCAAGGACACCCTCACTGAAGCTTTCTTT
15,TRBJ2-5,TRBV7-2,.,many,CASRPTIGQLETQYF,TGTGCCAGCAGACCAACCATCGGACAACTGGAGACCCAGTACTTC
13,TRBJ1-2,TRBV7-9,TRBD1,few,CASSLTQGDGYTF,TGTGCCAGCAGCCTCACACAGGGGGATGGCTACACCTTC
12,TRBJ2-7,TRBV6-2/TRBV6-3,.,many,CASRTPPYEQYF,TGTGCCAGCAGGACCCCCCCCTACGAGCAGTACTTC
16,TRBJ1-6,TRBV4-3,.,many,CASSQDSTARGGPLHF,TGCGCCAGCAGCCAAGATTCCACAGCTCGAGGCGGACCCCTCCACTTT
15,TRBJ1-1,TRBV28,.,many,CASTSGGHKNTEAFF,TGTGCCAGCACCTCCGGGGGACACAAAAACACTGAAGCTTTCTTT
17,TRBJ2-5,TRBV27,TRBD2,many,CASSPLGPAGLQETQYF,TGTGCCAGCAGTCCCTTAGGTCCAGCGGGGCTTCAAGAGACCCAGTACTTC
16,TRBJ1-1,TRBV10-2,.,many,CASSVRAGLMNTEAFF,TGCGCCAGCAGTGTAAGGGCAGGCTTAATGAACACTGAAGCTTTCTTT
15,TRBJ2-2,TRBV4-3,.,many,CASSQLWMVDGELFF,TGCGCCAGCAGCCAGCTTTGGATGGTGGACGGGGAGCTGTTTTTT
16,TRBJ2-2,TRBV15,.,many,CATSREERLRLGELFF,TGTGCCACCAGCAGAGAAGAACGGTTAAGGCTCGGGGAGCTGTTTTTT
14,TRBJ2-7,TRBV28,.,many,CASSPTRNSYEQYF,TGTGCCAGCAGTCCAACTAGGAACTCCTACGAGCAGTACTTC
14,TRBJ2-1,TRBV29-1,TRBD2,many,CSVLLAGDYNEQFF,TGCAGCGTCTTACTAGCGGGAGACTACAATGAGCAGTTCTTC
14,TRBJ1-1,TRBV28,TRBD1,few,CASSFSGGISEAFF,TGTGCCAGCAGTTTTTCAGGGGGGATTTCTGAAGCTTTCTTT
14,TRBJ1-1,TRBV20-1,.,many,CSAKGLRETTEAFF,TGCAGTGCTAAAGGCCTCAGGGAGACAACTGAAGCTTTCTTT
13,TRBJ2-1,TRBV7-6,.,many,CASSLGEDRDQFF,TGTGCCAGCAGCTTGGGGGAGGACAGAGATCAGTTCTTC
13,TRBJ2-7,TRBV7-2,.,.,CASSPTHSYEQYF,TGTGCCAGCAGCCCAACCCATTCCTACGAGCAGTACTTC
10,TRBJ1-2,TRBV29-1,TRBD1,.,CSAGQGGYTF,TGCAGCGCGGGACAGGGTGGCTACACCTTC
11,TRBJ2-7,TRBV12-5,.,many,CASGFRGEQYF,TGTGCTAGTGGTTTCAGGGGCGAGCAGTACTTC
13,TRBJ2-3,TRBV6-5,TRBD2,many,CATRREGTDTQYF,TGTGCGACGCGGCGGGAGGGCACAGATACGCAGTATTTT
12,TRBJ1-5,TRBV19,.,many,CASSIFDQPQHF,TGTGCCAGTAGTATATTTGATCAGCCCCAGCATTTT
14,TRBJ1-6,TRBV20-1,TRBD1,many,CSAQQGAESSPLHF,TGCAGTGCTCAACAGGGGGCAGAGAGTTCACCCCTCCACTTT
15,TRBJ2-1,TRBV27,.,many,CASSKRIRGHNEQFF,TGTGCCAGCAGTAAGAGGATACGGGGGCACAATGAGCAGTTCTTC
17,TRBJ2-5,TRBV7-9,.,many,CASSLVSPTDLQETQYF,TGTGCCAGCAGCTTAGTGTCACCGACAGATCTCCAAGAGACCCAGTACTTC
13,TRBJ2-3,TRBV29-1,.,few,CSVGLRRVDTQYF,TGCAGCGTTGGGTTGCGGCGGGTAGATACGCAGTATTTT
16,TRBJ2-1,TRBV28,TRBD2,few,CASSPTTSGISDEQFF,TGTGCCAGCAGTCCCACGACTAGCGGGATTAGTGATGAGCAGTTCTTC
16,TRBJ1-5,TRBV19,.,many,CASSIAYRDGNQPQHF,TGTGCCAGTAGTATAGCTTACAGGGACGGCAATCAGCCCCAGCATTTT
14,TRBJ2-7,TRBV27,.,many,CASSLVGSSYEQYF,TGTGCCAGCAGTCTCGTCGGGAGCTCCTACGAGCAGTACTTC
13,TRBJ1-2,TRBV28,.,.,CAHSPGAEYGYTF,TGTGCCCACTCCCCAGGGGCAGAATATGGCTACACCTTC
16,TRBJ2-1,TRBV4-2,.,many,CASSQDRGAIYNEQFF,TGTGCCAGCAGCCAAGATCGCGGGGCAATCTACAATGAGCAGTTCTTC
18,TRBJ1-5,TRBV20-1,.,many,CSAREPSGALYSNQPQHF,TGCAGTGCTAGAGAGCCCAGTGGGGCCCTTTATAGCAATCAGCCCCAGCATTTT
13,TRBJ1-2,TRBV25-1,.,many,CASSVSAGTGYTF,TGTGCCAGCAGTGTTTCGGCAGGGACTGGCTACACCTTC
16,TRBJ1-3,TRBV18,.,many,CASSPPNKNAGNTIYF,TGTGCCAGCTCACCACCCAATAAGAACGCTGGAAACACCATATATTTT
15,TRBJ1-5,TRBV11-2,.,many,CASSWGGQNNQPQHF,TGTGCCAGCAGCTGGGGTGGCCAGAACAATCAGCCCCAGCATTTT
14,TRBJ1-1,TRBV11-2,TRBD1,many,CASSSQGASTEAFF,TGTGCCAGCAGCTCACAGGGGGCGAGCACTGAAGCTTTCTTT